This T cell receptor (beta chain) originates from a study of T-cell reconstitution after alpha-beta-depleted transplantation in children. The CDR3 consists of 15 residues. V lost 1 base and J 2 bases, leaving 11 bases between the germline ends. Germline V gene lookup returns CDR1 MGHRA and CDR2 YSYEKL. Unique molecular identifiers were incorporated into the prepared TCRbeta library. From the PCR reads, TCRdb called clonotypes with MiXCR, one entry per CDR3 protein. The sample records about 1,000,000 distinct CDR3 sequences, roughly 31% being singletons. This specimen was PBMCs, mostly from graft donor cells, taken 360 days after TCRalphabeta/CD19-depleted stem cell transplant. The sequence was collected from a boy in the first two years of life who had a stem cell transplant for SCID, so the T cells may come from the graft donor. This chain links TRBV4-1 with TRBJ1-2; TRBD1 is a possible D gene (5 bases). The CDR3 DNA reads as TGCGCCAGCAGCCAAGCGATTCGACAGAACTATGGCTACACCTTC. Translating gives CASSQAIRQNYGYTF.